In this sample, the clone carrying this T cell receptor beta chain turned up a few times. Profiled with immunoSEQ multiplex PCR; TCRdb holds only in-frame clones, not every one. Of under 110,000 clones in the sample, more than 85% were seen once. This specimen comes from a study of T cell responses to AZD1222 COVID-19 vaccine. The J segment lost 2 bases and the V segment lost 3 bases, leaving 2 bases of the junction unmatched. This CDR3 comprises 15 residues. Per the germline V gene, CDR1 is WNHNN and CDR2 is SYGVQD (reference sequence). Sample: peripheral blood, taken on day 0 of AZD1222 vaccination. This sequence joins TRBV10-1 and TRBJ1-5, with 9 bases identical to TRBD1. The clonotype was recovered from an adult in good health. CDR3 amino acids: CASSDRDRGNQPQHF. DNA for the CDR3: TGCGCCAGCAGTGATCGGGACAGGGGCAATCAGCCCCAGCATTTT.